This T cell receptor (beta chain) was identified during a study of memory CD4+ T cells and cytomegalovirus serostatus. Study-level background: Of the healthy Belgian adults, several were CMV seropositive and about 24 seronegative.

Sequencing was performed with immunoSEQ multiplex PCR; in TCRdb, only in-frame clones are kept and a portion is missing. The table lists fewer than 50,000 clones, 60% to 85% of them singletons. Single viable CD3+CD4+CD8-CD45RO+ cells were sorted as the memory CD4+ T cells. Serum IgG to CMV pp150, pp28, p38 and p52 defined serostatus. Total CD4+ T cells were enriched by CD4 positive selection. The CDR3 runs to 11 residues. V gave up 6 bases and J gave up 9 bases; unmatched junction bases: 4. Germline V gene lookup returns CDR1 DFQATT and CDR2 SNEGSKA (reference sequence). Sequencing was done on a sample of memory CD4+ T cells from blood. This sequence was found in an adult in good health and CMV-seronegative. V is TRBV20-1 and J is TRBJ2-1, with 8 bases fitting TRBD2. This chain's CDR3 is CSAPTSVEQFF. CDR3 nucleotides: TGCAGTGCGCCGACTAGCGTTGAGCAGTTCTTC.